Shown below are 25 T cell receptor beta chains from a single sample sequenced in a study of control samples from healthy donors and cancer patients. Repertoires were generated with immunoSEQ multiplex PCR, while TCRdb's copy carries only in-frame clones and drops some. Of roughly 120,000 clones listed, 85% to 90% are singletons. Input material: PBMCs. The origin of the receptors is a woman in her sixties with lung cancer.

V usage is TRBV7-9 and J usage is TRBJ1-2, with 8 bases that match TRBD1. This CDR3 has 15 amino acids. V trimming: 4 bases; J trimming: 8 bases; junction bases outside the gene matches: 12. From germline, CDR1 is SEHNR and CDR2 FQNEAQ (reference sequence). The CDR3 DNA reads TGTGCCAGCAGCTCCCGCCCCCAGGGGGCGTGGGGCTACACCTTC. Amino acids: CASSSRPQGAWGYTF.

The rearrangement joins TRBV29-1 to TRBJ1-1; D gene ambiguous. From germline, CDR1 is SQVTM and CDR2 ANQGSEA. The CDR3 loop spans 12 amino acids. Between the trimmed V and J ends, which lost 6 bases and 0 bases, there was a span of 8 bases. The CDR3 sequence: CSVAQLNTEAFF. The CDR3 coding sequence is TGCAGCGTCGCCCAGTTGAACACTGAAGCTTTCTTT.

The V and J genes are TRBV24-1 and TRBJ1-5; 9 bases are a match to TRBD1. This CDR3 is built from 18 residues. The junction had 15 bases not matched to a gene; V was cut back by 7 bases and J by 3 bases. Germline V gene data show CDR1 as KGHDR and CDR2 as SFDVKD. CDR3 sequence: CATSAGQGYAGLNQPQHF. The CDR3 coding sequence is TGTGCCACCAGCGCGGGACAGGGTTACGCGGGGCTCAATCAGCCCCAGCATTTT.

This chain links TRBV7-8 with TRBJ1-1, with D uncertain. This CDR3 contains 16 residues. From germline, CDR1 is SGHVS and CDR2 FQNEAQ. Trimming shortened V by 2 bases and J by 2 bases, and 15 bases separated the two germline ends. In DNA, the CDR3 is TGTGCCAGCAGCTTACAGATGGCAGAGGCAAACACTGAAGCTTTCTTT. Encoded protein: CASSLQMAEANTEAFF.

The chain joins TRBV9 to TRBJ2-1, with 8 bases matching TRBD2. Germline trimming cut 3 bases from V and 3 bases from J; bases unmatched to any gene: 5. Germline CDR1 reads SGDLS; CDR2 reads YYNGEE. The CDR3 length is 15 residues. The CDR3 spells CASSAGAGGYNEQFF. DNA of the CDR3: TGTGCCAGCAGCGCCGGCGCGGGGGGCTACAATGAGCAGTTCTTC. The whole variable domain, remainder taken from reference TRBV9 and TRBJ2-1, is DSGVTQTPKHLITATGQRVTLRCSPRSGDLSVYWYQQSLDQGLQFLIQYYNGEERAKGNILERFSAQQFPDLHSELNLSSLELGDSALYFCASSAGAGGYNEQFFGPGTRLTVL.

J is TRBJ1-2 and V is TRBV6-5; D is possibly TRBD1 (5 bases). The V gene's germline CDR1 is MNHEY and CDR2 SVGAGI. The germline V and J ends were trimmed by 0 bases and 5 bases, with 13 bases remaining between them. The CDR3 contains 15 residues. The CDR3 nucleotides are TGTGCCAGCAGTTACTCGAAGGGGTGGGGATATGGCTACACCTTC. This translates into CASSYSKGWGYGYTF.

The rearrangement links TRBV7-2 to TRBJ1-1; 9 bases fit TRBD1. The CDR3 is 15 amino acids. J was trimmed by 6 bases and V by 5 bases; bases with no gene match: 10. Germline values: CDR1 SGHTA, CDR2 FQGNSA. The CDR3 here is CASSPGGQGMAEAFF. Written as DNA, the CDR3 is TGTGCCAGCAGCCCAGGGGGACAGGGAATGGCTGAAGCTTTCTTT.

This clone was detected only once. V gene TRBV15 combines with J gene TRBJ1-1; unclear D gene. CDR1 LNHNV and CDR2 YYDKDF come from the germline V gene (reference sequence). CDR3 length equals 14 residues. V was pared by 1 base and J by 0 bases, with 6 bases between. The CDR3 bases are TGTGCCACCAGCAGAGCCCCGCTGAACACTGAAGCTTTCTTT. Amino acid sequence: CATSRAPLNTEAFF.

The rearrangement links TRBV12-5 to TRBJ1-5, with 8 bases aligning to TRBD1. This CDR3 is built from 20 residues. Trimming took 3 bases from V and 0 from J; bases not matched to a gene: 16. Germline V gene data show CDR1 as LGHNT and CDR2 as FRNRAP. For the CDR3, the DNA is TGTGCTAGTGGTTTTCTCCGAACGTCGGGACAGGAGCTTAGCAATCAGCCCCAGCATTTT. This gives the protein CASGFLRTSGQELSNQPQHF.

The gene calls are TRBV2 and TRBJ2-1, with TRBD2 matching over 9 bases. Looked up from germline, CDR1 is SNHLY and CDR2 is FYNNEI. V trimming: 5 bases; J trimming: 8 bases; junction bases outside the gene matches: 13. This CDR3 is 16 amino acids long. The CDR3 DNA follows: TGTGCCAGCAGTCCCTTAGGGAGCGGGAGGATCGATGAGCAGTTCTTC. As protein: CASSPLGSGRIDEQFF.

The V gene is TRBV5-1, the J gene TRBJ2-5; TRBD2 aligns across 8 bases. J lost 4 bases, V lost 5 bases, and 10 bases had no gene match. The CDR3 extends over 15 amino acids. Germline CDR1 SGHRS, CDR2 YFSETQ. The CDR3 DNA reads TGCGCCAGCAGTGGGGTGGCGGGGGGCCGAGAGACCCAGTACTTC. Protein: CASSGVAGGRETQYF.

The rearrangement joins TRBV19 to TRBJ1-2, with no clear D. Germline V gives CDR1 LNHDA, CDR2 SQIVND (reference sequence). V was trimmed by 5 bases and J by 7 bases, leaving 11 bases between them. The CDR3 consists of 12 residues. CDR3 nucleotide sequence: TGTGCCAGTAGTTACGCCTCGGGTGGCTACACCTTC. This codes for CASSYASGGYTF.

The V and J genes are TRBV9 and TRBJ1-1; D is perhaps TRBD1 (6 bases). CDR3 length equals 16 residues. Trimming stripped 0 bases from V and 7 bases from J, with 19 bases between. The germline V gene has CDR1 SGDLS and CDR2 YYNGEE. CDR3: CASSVGVGDTYHEAFF. The CDR3 DNA is TGTGCCAGCAGCGTAGGTGTGGGGGACACCTACCATGAAGCTTTCTTT.

This rearrangement joins TRBV24-1 to TRBJ2-2, with 12 nucleotides matching TRBD1. V was pared by 4 bases and J by 3 bases, with 5 bases of the junction left unmatched. The CDR3 is 17 amino acids. Germline lookup yields CDR1 KGHDR and CDR2 SFDVKD. CDR3 DNA: TGTGCCACCAGTGACCAGGGACAGGGGGCATACACCGGGGAGCTGTTTTTT. It translates to CATSDQGQGAYTGELFF.

For the CDR3, the DNA is TGTGCCAGCACCCGAGCGGGAGCGGCAGATACGCAGTATTTT. It is translated as CASTRAGAADTQYF. V is TRBV6-5 and J is TRBJ2-3; 8 nucleotides align to TRBD2. There are 14 residues in the CDR3. V trimming: 7 bases; J trimming: 4 bases; junction bases outside the gene matches: 7. Germline CDR1 reads MNHEY; CDR2 reads SVGAGI.

Concerning this clone itself: A read error may produce the germline difference seen at one junction end. CDR3 in amino acids: CATSRAARRQGEISSF. The CDR3 coding sequence is TGTGCCACCAGCAGAGCTGCCAGGAGACAGGGCGAAATTTCTAGCTTT. The rearrangement uses TRBV15 and TRBJ1-1, with 7 bases matching TRBD1. Germline V lookup: CDR1 LNHNV, CDR2 YYDKDF (reference sequence). There are 16 residues in the CDR3.

V gene TRBV5-1 combines with J gene TRBJ2-7, with a possible D match to TRBD1 (5 bases). V lost 0 bases and J 2 bases, leaving 12 bases between the germline ends. From germline, CDR1 is SGHRS and CDR2 YFSETQ. The CDR3 runs 15 residues. CDR3 DNA: TGCGCCAGCAGCTTGGCAGGGCCTCCAACCTACGAGCAGTACTTC. Its protein product is CASSLAGPPTYEQYF.

The rearrangement uses TRBV13 and TRBJ1-1; D unclear. V shed 0 bases and J shed 0 bases, with 8 bases lying between them. The CDR3 is 15 amino acids. Germline V gene data show CDR1 as PRHDT and CDR2 as FYEKMQ (reference sequence). CDR3 in amino acids: CASSLGSALNTEAFF. The DNA of the CDR3 is TGTGCCAGCAGCTTAGGTTCCGCTTTGAACACTGAAGCTTTCTTT.

DNA of the CDR3: TGTGCCAGCAGCTTAGCGATGGATGGTGGCTACACCTTC. It translates to CASSLAMDGGYTF. The V gene is TRBV7-9, the J gene TRBJ1-2; no reliable D call. Trimming cost V 0 bases and J 7 bases, with 9 bases left between them. This CDR3 contains 13 residues. From germline, CDR1 is SEHNR and CDR2 FQNEAQ (reference sequence).

The rearrangement links TRBV20-1 to TRBJ1-5; D uncertain. Germline V gives CDR1 DFQATT, CDR2 SNEGSKA (reference sequence). The length of the CDR3 is 15 residues. Between the trimmed V and J ends, which lost 3 bases and 3 bases, there was a span of 15 bases. The CDR3 nucleotides read TGCAGTGCTAGTCCGGGCAGCAGCACCAATCAGCCCCAGCATTTT. Translated, it gives CSASPGSSTNQPQHF.

This sequence joins TRBV28 and TRBJ1-5; D is unclear. Trimming took off 6 bases at V and 0 bases at J, with 9 bases between the two ends. The germline gives CDR1 MDHEN, CDR2 SYDVKM. This CDR3 comprises 14 residues. DNA for the CDR3: TGTGCCAGCAGCCCTGCATATAGCAATCAGCCCCAGCATTTT. This sequence encodes CASSPAYSNQPQHF.

This rearrangement joins TRBV14 to TRBJ1-3, with unresolved D. V lost 2 bases and J lost 7, with 12 bases in between. CDR1 SGHDN and CDR2 FVKESK come from the germline V gene. This CDR3 comprises 14 residues. This chain's CDR3 is CASSQFVDGNTIYF. CDR3 bases: TGTGCCAGCAGCCAATTCGTAGACGGGAACACCATATATTTT.

This chain uses TRBV20-1 with TRBJ2-7; D gene uncertain. V lost 3 bases to trimming and J lost 7 bases, with 10 bases between them. The germline V gene has CDR1 DFQATT and CDR2 SNEGSKA (reference sequence). The CDR3 covers 11 residues. CDR3 amino acids: CSASSVIEQYF. The CDR3 region has the DNA TGCAGTGCTAGTTCGGTCATTGAGCAGTACTTC.

The V and J genes are TRBV10-3 and TRBJ2-7; no clear D. V lost 4 bases and J 2 bases, leaving 9 bases between the germline ends. Per germline, CDR1 ENHRY and CDR2 SYGVKD. The CDR3 covers 13 residues. The CDR3 region has the DNA TGTGCCATCAGTGGGGCCGATACCTACGAGCAGTACTTC. Its translation is CAISGADTYEQYF.

The genes are TRBV7-2 and TRBJ1-4, with 12 bases lining up with TRBD1. Germline CDR1 is SGHTA and CDR2 is FQGNSA. J was trimmed by 7 bases and V by 5 bases; bases with no gene match: 8. The CDR3 runs 16 residues. The CDR3 DNA is TGTGCCAGCAGCGATCCGGGACAGGGGGCGGGTGAAAAACTGTTTTTT. It translates to CASSDPGQGAGEKLFF.